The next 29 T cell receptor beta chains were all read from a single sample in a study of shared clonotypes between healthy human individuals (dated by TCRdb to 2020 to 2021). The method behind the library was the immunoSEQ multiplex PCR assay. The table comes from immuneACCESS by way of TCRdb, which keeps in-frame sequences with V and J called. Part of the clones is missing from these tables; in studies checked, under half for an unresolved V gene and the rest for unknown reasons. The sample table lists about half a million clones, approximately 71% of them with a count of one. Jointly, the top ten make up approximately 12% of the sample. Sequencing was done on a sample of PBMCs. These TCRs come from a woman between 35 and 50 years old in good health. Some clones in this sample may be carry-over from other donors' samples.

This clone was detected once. The chain's CDR3 is CATAVGGRAHEQYF. The CDR3 region has the DNA TGTGCCACCGCCGTAGGAGGGAGGGCCCACGAGCAGTACTTC. The chain carries TRBV27 and TRBJ2-7; the match to TRBD2 covers 7 bases. Germline V gene sequence: CDR1 MNHEY, CDR2 SMNVEV (reference sequence). The CDR3 extends over 14 amino acids. V lost 10 bases to trimming and J lost 5 bases; unmatched junction nucleotides: 14.

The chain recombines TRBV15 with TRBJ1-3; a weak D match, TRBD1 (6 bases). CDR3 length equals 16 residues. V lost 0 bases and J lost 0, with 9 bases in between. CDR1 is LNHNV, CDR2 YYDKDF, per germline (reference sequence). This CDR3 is CATSRDRTASGNTIYF. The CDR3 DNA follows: TGTGCCACCAGCAGAGATAGGACAGCCTCTGGAAACACCATATATTTT.

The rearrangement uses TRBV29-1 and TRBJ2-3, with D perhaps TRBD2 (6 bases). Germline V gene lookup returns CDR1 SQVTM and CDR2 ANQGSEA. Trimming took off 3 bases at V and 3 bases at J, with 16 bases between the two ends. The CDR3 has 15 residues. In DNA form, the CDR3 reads TGCAGCGTTGAGCGGGCGGGGTTCGGGACAGATACGCAGTATTTT. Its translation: CSVERAGFGTDTQYF.

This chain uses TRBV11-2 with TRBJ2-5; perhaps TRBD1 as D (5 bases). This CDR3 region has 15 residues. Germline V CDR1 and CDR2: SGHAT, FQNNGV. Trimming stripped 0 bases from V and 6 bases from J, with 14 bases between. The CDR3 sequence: CASSLDRTFLQTQYF. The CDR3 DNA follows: TGTGCCAGCAGCTTAGATAGGACATTTCTACAGACCCAGTACTTC. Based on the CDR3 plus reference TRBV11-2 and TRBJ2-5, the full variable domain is EAGVAQSPRYKIIEKRQSVAFWCNPISGHATLYWYQQILGQGPKLLIQFQNNGVVDDSQLPKDRFSAERLKGVDSTLKIQPAKLEDSAVYLCASSLDRTFLQTQYFGPGTRLLVL.

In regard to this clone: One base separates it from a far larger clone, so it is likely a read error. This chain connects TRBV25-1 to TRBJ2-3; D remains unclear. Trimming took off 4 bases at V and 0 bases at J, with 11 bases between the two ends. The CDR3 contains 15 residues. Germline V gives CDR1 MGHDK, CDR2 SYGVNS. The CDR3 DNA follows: TGTGCCAGCAGTGCAATCTTTACTAGCACAGATACGCAGTATTTT. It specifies CASSAIFTSTDTQYF.

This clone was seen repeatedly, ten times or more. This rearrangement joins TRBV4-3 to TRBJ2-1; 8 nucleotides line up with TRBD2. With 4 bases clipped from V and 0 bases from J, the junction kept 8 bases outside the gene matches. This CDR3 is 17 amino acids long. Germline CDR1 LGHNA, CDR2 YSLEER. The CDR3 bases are TGCGCCAGCAGCCCTTGGGAAGCGGGAGCCTCCTACAATGAGCAGTTCTTC. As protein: CASSPWEAGASYNEQFF.

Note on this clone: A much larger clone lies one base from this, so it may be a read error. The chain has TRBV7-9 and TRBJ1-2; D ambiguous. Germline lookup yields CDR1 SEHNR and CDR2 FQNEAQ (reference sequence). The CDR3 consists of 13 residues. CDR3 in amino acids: CASGLGFDYGYTF. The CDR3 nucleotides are TGTGCCAGCGGCTTGGGGTTCGACTATGGCTACACCTTC.

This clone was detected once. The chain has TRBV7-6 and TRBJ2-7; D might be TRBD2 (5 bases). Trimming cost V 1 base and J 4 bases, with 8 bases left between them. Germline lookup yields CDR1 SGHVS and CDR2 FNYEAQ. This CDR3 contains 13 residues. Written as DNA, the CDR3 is TGTGCCAGCAGCTTAGTCCGGGGTTACGAGCAGTACTTC. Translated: CASSLVRGYEQYF.

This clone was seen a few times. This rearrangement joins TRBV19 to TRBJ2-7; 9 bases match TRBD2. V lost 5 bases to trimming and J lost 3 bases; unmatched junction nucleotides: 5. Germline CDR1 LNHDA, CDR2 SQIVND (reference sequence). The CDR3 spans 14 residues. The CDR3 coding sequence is TGTGCCAGTAGTGCCTGGCGGGAGGGCTACGAGCAGTACTTC. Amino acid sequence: CASSAWREGYEQYF.

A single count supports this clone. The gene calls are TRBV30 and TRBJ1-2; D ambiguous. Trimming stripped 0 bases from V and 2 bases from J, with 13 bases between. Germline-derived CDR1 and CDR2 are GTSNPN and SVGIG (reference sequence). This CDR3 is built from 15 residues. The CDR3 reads CAWSVVGLGNYGYTF. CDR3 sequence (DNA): TGTGCCTGGAGTGTAGTGGGGTTGGGGAACTATGGCTACACCTTC.

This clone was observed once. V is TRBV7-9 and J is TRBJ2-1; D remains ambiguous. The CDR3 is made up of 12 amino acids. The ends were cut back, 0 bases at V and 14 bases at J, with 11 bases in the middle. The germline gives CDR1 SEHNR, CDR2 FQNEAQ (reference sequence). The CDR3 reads CASSLAKGREFF. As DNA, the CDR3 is TGTGCCAGCAGCTTAGCTAAGGGAAGGGAGTTCTTC.

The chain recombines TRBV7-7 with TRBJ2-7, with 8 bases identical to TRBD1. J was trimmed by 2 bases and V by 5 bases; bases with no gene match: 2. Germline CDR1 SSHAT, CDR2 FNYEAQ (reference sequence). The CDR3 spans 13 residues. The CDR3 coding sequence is TGTGCCAGCAGCCGGACAGGGACCTACGAGCAGTACTTC. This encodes CASSRTGTYEQYF.

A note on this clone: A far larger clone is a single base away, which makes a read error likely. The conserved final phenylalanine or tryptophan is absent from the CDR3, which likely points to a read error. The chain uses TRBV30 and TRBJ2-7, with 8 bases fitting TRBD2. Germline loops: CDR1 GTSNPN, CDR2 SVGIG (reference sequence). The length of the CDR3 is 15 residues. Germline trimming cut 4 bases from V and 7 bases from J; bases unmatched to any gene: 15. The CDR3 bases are TGTGCCTGGACCCCCGGGACTAGGCCCGGTTCGGAGCAGTACCTC. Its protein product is CAWTPGTRPGSEQYL.

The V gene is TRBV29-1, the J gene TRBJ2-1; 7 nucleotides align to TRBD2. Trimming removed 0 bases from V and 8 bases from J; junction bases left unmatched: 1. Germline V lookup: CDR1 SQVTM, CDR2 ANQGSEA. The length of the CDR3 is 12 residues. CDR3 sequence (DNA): TGCAGCGTTGAAGAGGGAGGGGATGAGCAGTTCTTC. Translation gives CSVEEGGDEQFF.

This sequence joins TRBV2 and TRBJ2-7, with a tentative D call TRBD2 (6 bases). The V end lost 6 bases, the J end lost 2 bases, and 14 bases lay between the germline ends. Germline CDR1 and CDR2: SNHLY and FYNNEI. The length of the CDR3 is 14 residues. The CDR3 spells CASSVGGGTYEQYF. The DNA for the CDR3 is TGTGCCAGCAGCGTCGGTGGAGGGACCTACGAGCAGTACTTC. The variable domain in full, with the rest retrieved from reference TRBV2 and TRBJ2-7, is EPEVTQTPSHQVTQMGQEVILRCVPISNHLYFYWYRQILGQKVEFLVSFYNNEISEKSEIFDDQFSVERPDGSNFTLKIRSTKLEDSAMYFCASSVGGGTYEQYFGPGTRLTVT.

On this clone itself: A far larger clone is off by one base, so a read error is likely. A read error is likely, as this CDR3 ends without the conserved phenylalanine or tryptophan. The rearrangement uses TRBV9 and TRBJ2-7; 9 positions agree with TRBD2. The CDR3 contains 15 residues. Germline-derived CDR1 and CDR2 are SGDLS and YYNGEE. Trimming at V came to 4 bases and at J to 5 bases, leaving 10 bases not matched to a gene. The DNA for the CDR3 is TGTGCCAGCAGCCCCCGGTTTAGCGGGAGCGACGAGCAGTACCTC. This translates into CASSPRFSGSDEQYL.

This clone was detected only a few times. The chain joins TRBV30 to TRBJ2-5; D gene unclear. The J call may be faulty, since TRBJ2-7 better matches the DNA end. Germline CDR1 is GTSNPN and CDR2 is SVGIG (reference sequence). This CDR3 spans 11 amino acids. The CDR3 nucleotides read TGTGCCGGCCGGCGGTCCTACGAGCAGTACTTC. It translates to CAGRRSYEQYF.

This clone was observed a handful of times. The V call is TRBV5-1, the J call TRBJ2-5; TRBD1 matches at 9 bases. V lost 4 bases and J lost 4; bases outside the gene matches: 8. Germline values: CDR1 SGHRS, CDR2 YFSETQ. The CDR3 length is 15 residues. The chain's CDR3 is CASSPLQGAGETQYF. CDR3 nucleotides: TGCGCCAGCAGCCCATTACAGGGGGCAGGAGAGACCCAGTACTTC.

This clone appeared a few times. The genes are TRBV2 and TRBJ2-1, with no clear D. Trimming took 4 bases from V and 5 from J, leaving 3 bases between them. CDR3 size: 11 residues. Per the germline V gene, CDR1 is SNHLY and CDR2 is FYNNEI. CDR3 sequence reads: CASSGNNEQFF. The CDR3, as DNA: TGTGCCAGCAGTGGCAACAATGAGCAGTTCTTC.

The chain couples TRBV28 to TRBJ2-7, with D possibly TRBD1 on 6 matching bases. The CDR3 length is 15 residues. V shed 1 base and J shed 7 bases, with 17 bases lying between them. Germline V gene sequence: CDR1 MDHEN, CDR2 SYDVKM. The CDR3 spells CASSLSGQPYWEQYF. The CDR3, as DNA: TGTGCCAGCAGTTTATCAGGACAGCCCTATTGGGAGCAGTACTTC.

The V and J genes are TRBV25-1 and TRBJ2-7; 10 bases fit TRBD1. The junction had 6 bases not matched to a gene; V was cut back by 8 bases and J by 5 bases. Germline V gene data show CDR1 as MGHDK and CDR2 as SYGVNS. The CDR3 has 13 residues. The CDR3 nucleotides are TGTGCCAGCCGGGACAGGGGAGTCCACGAGCAGTACTTC. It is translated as CASRDRGVHEQYF.

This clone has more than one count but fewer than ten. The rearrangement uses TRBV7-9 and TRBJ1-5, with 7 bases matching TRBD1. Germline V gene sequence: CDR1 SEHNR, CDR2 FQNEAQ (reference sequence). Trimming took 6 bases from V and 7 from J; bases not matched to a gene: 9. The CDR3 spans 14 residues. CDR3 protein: CASSPQGTEQPQHF. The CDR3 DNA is TGTGCCAGCAGTCCACAGGGGACGGAACAGCCCCAGCATTTT.

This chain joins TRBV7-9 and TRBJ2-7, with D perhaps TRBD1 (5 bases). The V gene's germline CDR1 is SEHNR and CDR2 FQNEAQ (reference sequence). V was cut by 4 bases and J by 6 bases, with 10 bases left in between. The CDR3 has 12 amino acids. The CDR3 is CASSWQGIEQYF. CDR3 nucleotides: TGTGCCAGCAGCTGGCAGGGAATCGAGCAGTACTTC.

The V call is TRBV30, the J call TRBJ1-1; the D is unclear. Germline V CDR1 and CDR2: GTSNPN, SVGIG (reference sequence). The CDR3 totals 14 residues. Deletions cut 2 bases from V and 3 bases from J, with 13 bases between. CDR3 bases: TGTGCCTGGAGTAGGGTGGACTCGTACACTGAAGCTTTCTTT. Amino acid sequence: CAWSRVDSYTEAFF. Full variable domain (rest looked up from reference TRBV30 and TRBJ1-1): SQTIHQWPATLVQPVGSPLSLECTVEGTSNPNLYWYRQAAGRGLQLLFYSVGIGQISSEVPQNLSASRPQDRQFILSSKKLLLSDSGFYLCAWSRVDSYTEAFFGQGTRLTVV.

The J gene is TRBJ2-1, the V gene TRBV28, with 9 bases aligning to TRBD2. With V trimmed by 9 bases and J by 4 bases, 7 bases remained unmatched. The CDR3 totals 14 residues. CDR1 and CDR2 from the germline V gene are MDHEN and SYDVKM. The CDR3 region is CASWGSGSYNEQFF. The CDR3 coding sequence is TGTGCCAGTTGGGGTAGCGGGAGTTACAATGAGCAGTTCTTC.

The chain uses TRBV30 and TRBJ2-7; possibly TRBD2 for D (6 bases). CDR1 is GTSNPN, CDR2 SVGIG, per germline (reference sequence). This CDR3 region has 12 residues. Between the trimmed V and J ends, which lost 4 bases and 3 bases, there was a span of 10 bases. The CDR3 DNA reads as TGTGCCTGGAATAGCGGCCTCTACGAGCAGTACTTC. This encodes CAWNSGLYEQYF.

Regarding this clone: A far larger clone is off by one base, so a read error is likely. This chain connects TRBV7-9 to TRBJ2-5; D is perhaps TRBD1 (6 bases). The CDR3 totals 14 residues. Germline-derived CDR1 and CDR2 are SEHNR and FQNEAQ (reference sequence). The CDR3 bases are TGTGCCAGCGGGAAAGGGGACATAGCCTACGAGCAGCACTTC. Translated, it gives CASGKGDIAYEQHF.

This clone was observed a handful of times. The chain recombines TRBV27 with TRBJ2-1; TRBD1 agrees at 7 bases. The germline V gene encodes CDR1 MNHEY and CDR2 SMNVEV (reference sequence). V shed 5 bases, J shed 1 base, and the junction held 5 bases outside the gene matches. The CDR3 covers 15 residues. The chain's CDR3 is CASSPTGASYNEQFF. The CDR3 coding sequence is TGTGCCAGCAGTCCAACAGGGGCTTCCTACAATGAGCAGTTCTTC.

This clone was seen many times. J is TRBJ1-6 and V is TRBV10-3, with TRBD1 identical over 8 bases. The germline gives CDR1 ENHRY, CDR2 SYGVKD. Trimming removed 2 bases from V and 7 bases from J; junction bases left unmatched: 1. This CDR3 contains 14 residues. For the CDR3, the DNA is TGTGCCATCAGTGAGGCAGGGGGCAATTCACCCCTCCACTTT. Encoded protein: CAISEAGGNSPLHF.